This TCR beta chain was captured by sequencing in a study of cytomegalovirus exposure and HLA in healthy donors. Use of 60 Vbeta and 13 Jbeta primers characterized the PCR. This table comes from immunoSEQ multiplex PCR, and its TCRdb copy is limited to in-frame clones, with some not included. Of about 150,000 clones detected, about 76% appear once; the ten largest clones hold about 5%. Unrecorded immune exposures were likely, despite nominal health at sampling. Study-wide results and limits: Within an earlier analysis, most TCR beta V segments proved productive either about 90% or about 30% of the time. Three of the chains that were CMV-associated were confirmed in vitro to be specific for CMV antigens. High sensitivity and specificity were reportedly achieved when the classifier diagnosed cytomegalovirus status.

This clone has just a few counts. The target antigen is unknown. The germline gives CDR1 LGHNA, CDR2 YSLEER. Trimming took off 0 bases at V and 4 bases at J, with 21 bases between the two ends. The CDR3 extends over 18 amino acids. The sequenced sample was PBMCs. The J gene is TRBJ1-1, the V gene TRBV4-3; no definite D call. This sequence was found in a woman under 30 in good health and CMV-seropositive. CDR3 in DNA: TGCGCCAGCAGCCAAGATCATAGAGTAGTCAGCCCGGGCACTGAAGCTTTCTTT. This translates into CASSQDHRVVSPGTEAFF.